The present T cell receptor (beta chain) was sequenced within a study of PD-1 blockade in mismatch repair-deficient tumors. The wider study: All were previously treated, progressing patients with some twelve mismatch repair-deficient cancer types.

Every patient had mismatch repair deficiency by PCR or immunohistochemistry. TCRdb's copy holds only in-frame clones and misses some; the assay was immunoSEQ multiplex PCR. The sample consists of about 63,000 clones, about 91% of them appearing once. The germline V gene has CDR1 SGDLS and CDR2 YYNGEE. V lost 7 bases, J lost 2 bases, and 8 bases stayed unmatched. The CDR3 runs to 15 residues. The receptor was isolated from an adult with mismatch repair-deficient cancer. The V call is TRBV9, the J call TRBJ2-1; 8 bases align to TRBD1. The sequences come from peripheral blood, collected 52 weeks after starting pembrolizumab. Here the CDR3 DNA reads TGTGCCAGCGCCCGTAGGACAGGGACCTACAATGAGCAGTTCTTC. It is translated as CASARRTGTYNEQFF.